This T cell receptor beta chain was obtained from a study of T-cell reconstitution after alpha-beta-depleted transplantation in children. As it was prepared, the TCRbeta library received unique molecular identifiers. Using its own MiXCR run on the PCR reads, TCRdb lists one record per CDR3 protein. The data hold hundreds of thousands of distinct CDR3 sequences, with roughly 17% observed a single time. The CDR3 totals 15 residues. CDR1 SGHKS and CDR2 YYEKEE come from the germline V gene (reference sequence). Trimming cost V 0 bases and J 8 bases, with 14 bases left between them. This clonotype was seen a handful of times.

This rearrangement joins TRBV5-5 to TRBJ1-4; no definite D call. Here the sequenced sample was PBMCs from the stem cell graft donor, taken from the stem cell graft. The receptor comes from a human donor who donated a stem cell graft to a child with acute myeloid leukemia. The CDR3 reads CASSLEWASGEKLFF. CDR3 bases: TGTGCCAGCAGCTTGGAATGGGCCTCGGGGGAAAAACTGTTTTTT.